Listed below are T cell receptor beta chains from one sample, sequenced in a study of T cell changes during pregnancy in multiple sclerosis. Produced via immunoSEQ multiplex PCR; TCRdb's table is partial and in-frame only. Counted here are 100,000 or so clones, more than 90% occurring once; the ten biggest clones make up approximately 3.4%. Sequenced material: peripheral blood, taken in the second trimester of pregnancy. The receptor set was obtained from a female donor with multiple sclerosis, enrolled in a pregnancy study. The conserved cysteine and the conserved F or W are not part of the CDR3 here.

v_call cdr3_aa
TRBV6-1 ASSALAGRSSDEQF
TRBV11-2 ASSLDLSGGPDYEQY
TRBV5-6 ASSSGADTQY
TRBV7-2 ASSLGGLLRGNEQF
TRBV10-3 AISFDRDSTGELF
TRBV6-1 ASTWTGKYEQY
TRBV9 ASSAIQVGSVGYT
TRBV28 ASSFAGEETQY
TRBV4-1 ASSQEGAYEQY
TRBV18 ASRGLAGGEQF
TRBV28 ASSFGNSPLH
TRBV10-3 ATSRRDATNQPQH
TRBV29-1 SVEEGGQGGYT
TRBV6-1 ASSETGGGEQF
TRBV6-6 ASSRQASQPQH